This TCR beta chain was captured in a study of response to subunit inactivated influenza vaccine. MiXCR, applied by TCRdb to the RT-PCR reads, yields one record per CDR3 protein. The sample contains approximately 520,000 distinct CDR3 sequences, about 25% of which appear only once. The clonotype was recovered from a man in his fifties or sixties who received an inactivated influenza vaccine. Sequenced here: CD4+ T cells sorted from PBMCs, sampled 5 to 6 days after vaccination.

The CDR3 sequence: CASGLDQETQYF. The CDR3 DNA reads as TGTGCTAGTGGTTTGGACCAAGAGACCCAGTACTTC. The chain joins TRBV12-5 to TRBJ2-5; the D is unclear. CDR1 is LGHNT, CDR2 FRNRAP, per germline. The V end was cut by 1 base, the J end by 0 bases, with 0 bases between. The CDR3 is made up of 12 amino acids.